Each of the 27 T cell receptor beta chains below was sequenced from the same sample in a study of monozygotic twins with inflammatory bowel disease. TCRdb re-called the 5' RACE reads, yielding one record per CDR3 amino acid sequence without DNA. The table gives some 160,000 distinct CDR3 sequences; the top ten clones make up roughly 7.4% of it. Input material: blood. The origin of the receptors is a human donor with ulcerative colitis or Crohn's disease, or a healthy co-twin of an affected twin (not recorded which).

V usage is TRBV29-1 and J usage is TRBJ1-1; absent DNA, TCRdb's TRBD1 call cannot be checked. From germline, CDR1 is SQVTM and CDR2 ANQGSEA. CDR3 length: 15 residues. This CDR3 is CSVEERTGAPTEAFF.

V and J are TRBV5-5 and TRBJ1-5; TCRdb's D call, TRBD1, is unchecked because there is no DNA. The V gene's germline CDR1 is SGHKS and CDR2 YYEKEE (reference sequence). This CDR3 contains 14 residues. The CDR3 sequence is CASSLSGGGQPQHF.

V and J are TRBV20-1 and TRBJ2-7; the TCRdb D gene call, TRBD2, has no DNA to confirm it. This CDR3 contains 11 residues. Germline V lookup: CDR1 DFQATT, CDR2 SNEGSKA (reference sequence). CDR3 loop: CSAGTTYEQYF.

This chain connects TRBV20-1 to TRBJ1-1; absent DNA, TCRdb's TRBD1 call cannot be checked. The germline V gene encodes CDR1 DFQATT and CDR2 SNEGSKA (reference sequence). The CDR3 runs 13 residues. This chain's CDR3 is CSAGVQGNTEAFF.

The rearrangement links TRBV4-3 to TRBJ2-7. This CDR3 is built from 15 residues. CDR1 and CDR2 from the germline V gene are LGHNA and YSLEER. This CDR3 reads CASSQGPGGYYEQYF.

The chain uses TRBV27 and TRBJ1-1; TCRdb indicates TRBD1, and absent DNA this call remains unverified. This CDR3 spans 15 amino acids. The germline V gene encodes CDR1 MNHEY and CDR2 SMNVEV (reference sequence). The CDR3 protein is CASSFSLRGDTEAFF.

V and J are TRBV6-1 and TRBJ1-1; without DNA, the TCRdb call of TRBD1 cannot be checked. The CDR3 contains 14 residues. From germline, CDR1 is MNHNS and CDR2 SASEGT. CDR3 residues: CASSRQGMNTEAFF.

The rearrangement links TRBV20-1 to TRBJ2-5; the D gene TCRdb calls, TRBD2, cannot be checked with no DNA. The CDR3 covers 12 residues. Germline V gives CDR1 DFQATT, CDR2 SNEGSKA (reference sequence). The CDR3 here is CSARTFQETQYF.

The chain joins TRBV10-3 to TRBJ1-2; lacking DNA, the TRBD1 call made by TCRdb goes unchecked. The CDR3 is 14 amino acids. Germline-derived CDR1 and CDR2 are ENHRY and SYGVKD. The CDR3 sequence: CAIRRQGGESGYTF.

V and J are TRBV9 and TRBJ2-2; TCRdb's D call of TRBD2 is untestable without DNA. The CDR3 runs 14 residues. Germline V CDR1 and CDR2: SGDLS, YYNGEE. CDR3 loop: CASSALGAAGELFF.

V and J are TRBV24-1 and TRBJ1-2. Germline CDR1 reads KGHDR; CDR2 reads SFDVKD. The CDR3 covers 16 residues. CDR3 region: CATSDLRAAINYGYTF.

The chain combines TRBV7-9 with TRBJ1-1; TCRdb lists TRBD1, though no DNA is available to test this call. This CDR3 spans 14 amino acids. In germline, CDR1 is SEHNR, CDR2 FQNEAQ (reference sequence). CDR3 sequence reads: CASSSTGGNTEAFF.

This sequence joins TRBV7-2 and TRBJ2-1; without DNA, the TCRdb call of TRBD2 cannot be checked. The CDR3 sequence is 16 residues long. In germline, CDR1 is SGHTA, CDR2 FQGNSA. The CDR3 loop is CASSRLAGSSYNEQFF.

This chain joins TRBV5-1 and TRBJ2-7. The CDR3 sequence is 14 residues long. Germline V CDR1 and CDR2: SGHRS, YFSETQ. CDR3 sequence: CASSLEWSHYEQYF.

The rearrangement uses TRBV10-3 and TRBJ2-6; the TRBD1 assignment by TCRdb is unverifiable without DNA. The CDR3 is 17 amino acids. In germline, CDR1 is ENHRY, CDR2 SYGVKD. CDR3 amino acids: CAISTGTSSSGANVLTF.

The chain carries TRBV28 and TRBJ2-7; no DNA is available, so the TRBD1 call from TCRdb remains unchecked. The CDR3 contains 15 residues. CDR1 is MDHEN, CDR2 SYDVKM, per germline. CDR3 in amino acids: CASSLRDRIGYEQYF.

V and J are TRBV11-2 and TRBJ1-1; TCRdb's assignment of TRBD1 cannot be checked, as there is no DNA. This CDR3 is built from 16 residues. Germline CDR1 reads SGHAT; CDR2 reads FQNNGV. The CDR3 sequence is CASSLEPLIQGTEAFF. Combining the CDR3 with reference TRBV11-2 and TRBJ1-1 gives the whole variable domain EAGVAQSPRYKIIEKRQSVAFWCNPISGHATLYWYQQILGQGPKLLIQFQNNGVVDDSQLPKDRFSAERLKGVDSTLKIQPAKLEDSAVYLCASSLEPLIQGTEAFFGQGTRLTVV.

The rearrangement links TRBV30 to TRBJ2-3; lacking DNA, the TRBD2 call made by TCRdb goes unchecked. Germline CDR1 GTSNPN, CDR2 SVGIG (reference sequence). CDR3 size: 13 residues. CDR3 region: CAWSSGLPDTQYF.

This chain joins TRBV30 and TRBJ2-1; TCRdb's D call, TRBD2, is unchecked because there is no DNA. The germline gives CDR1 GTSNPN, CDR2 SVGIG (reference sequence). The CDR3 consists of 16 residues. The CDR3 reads CAWAGRVAPEGNEQFF.

CDR3 sequence reads: CSVYDGSSGNTIYF. The chain is built from TRBV29-1 and TRBJ1-3. The CDR3 loop spans 14 amino acids. Looked up from germline, CDR1 is SQVTM and CDR2 is ANQGSEA.

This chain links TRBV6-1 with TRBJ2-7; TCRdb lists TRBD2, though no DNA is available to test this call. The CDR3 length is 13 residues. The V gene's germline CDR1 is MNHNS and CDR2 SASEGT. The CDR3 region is CASSARLLPEQYF.

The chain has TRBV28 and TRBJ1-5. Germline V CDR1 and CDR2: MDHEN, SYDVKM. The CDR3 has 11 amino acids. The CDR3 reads CASSFGQPQHF.

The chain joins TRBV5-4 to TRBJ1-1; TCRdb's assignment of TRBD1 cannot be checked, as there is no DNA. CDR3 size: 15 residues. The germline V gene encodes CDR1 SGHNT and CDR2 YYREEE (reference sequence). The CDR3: CASSRPDRLGTEAFF.

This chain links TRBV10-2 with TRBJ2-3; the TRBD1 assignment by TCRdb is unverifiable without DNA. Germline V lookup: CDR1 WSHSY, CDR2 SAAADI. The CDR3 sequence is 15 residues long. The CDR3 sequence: CASGWRGGRGDTQYF.

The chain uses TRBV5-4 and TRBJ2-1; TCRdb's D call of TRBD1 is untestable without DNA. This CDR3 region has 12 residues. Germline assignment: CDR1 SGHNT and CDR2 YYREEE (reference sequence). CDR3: CASSRQGWEQFF.

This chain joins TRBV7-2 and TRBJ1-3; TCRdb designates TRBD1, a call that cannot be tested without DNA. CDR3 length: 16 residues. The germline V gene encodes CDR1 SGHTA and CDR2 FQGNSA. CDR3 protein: CASSSPGHYSGNTIYF.

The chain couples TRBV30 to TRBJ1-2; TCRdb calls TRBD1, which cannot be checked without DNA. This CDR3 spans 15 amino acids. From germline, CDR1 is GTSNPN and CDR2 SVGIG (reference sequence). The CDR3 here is CAWSTPGQGLYGYTF.